This T cell receptor beta chain was sequenced during a study of graft-versus-host responses after intestinal transplantation. The overall study: Anti-thymocyte globulin induction preceded about 3 years of tacrolimus and steroid maintenance in all recipients.

Germline V CDR1 and CDR2: MNHEY, SMNVEV (reference sequence). The V and J ends lost 1 base and 10 bases, in that order; junction bases with no gene match: 14. The CDR3 extends over 18 amino acids. Assay used: immunoSEQ multiplex PCR; TCRdb lists only in-frame clones, some missing. This table holds around 76,000 clones, about 94% found once. With regard to this clone: The antigen is not known.

V gene TRBV27 combines with J gene TRBJ1-6; 9 bases align to TRBD1. The sample was unstimulated CD8+ T cells sorted from spleen or lymph node cells, taken before intestinal transplant. The clonotype was recovered from a human donor who received an intestinal transplant. CDR3 sequence reads: CASSLYNRGHWWISPLHF. CDR3 nucleotide sequence: TGTGCCAGCAGTTTATATAACAGGGGGCACTGGTGGATCTCACCCCTCCACTTT.